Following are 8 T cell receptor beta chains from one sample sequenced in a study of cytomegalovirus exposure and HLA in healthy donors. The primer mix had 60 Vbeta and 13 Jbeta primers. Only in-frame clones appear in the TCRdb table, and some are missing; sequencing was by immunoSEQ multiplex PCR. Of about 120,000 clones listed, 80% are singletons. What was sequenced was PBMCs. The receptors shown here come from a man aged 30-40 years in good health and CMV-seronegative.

The CDR3 DNA is TGTGCCATCAGTGAGTCTGGGCCTTACGAGCAGTACTTC. It yields the protein CAISESGPYEQYF. This chain uses TRBV10-3 with TRBJ2-7; no clear D. The CDR3 length is 13 residues. Trimming removed 0 bases at V and 4 bases at J, with 7 bases between. CDR1 and CDR2 (germline): ENHRY, SYGVKD.

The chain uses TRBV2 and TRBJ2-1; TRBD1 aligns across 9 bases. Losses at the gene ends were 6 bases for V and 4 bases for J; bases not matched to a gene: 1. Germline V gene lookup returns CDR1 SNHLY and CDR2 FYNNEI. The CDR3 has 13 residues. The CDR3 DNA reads TGTGCCAGCAGGGACAGGGGTTACAATGAGCAGTTCTTC. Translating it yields CASRDRGYNEQFF. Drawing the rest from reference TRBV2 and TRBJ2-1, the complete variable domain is EPEVTQTPSHQVTQMGQEVILRCVPISNHLYFYWYRQILGQKVEFLVSFYNNEISEKSEIFDDQFSVERPDGSNFTLKIRSTKLEDSAMYFCASRDRGYNEQFFGPGTRLTVL.

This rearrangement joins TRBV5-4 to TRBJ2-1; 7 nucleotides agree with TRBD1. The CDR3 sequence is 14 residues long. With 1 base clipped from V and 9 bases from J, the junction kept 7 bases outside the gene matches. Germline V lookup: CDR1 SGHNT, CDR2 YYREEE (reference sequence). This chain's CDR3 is CASSLWTGSCEQFF. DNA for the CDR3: TGTGCCAGCAGCTTGTGGACAGGTTCTTGTGAGCAGTTCTTC.

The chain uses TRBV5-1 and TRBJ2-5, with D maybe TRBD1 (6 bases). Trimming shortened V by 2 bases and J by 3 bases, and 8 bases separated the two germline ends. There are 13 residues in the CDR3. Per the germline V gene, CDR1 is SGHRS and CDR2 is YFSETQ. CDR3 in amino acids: CASSLQGEETQYF. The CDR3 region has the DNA TGCGCCAGCAGCTTACAGGGCGAAGAGACCCAGTACTTC.

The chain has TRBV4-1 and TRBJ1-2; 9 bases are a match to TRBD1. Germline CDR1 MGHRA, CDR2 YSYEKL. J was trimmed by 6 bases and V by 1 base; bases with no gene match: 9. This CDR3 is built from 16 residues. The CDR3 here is CASSQVVYRTGDGYTF. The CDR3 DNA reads TGCGCCAGCAGCCAAGTAGTCTACCGGACAGGGGATGGCTACACCTTC.

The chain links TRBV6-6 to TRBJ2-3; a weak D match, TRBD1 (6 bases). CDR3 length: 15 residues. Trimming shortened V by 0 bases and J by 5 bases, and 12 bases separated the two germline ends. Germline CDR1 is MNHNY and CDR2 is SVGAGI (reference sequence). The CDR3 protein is CASSYSIGRGDTQYF. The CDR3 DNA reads TGTGCCAGCAGTTACTCGATTGGCAGGGGAGATACGCAGTATTTT.

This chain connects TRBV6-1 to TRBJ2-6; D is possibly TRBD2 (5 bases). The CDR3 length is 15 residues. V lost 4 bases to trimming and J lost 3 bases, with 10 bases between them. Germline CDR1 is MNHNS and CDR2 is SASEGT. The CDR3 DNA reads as TGTGCCAGCAGTGGCACGGGGAATGGGGCCAACGTCCTGACTTTC. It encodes CASSGTGNGANVLTF.

The CDR3 loop reads CASSGRLASDEQFF. The CDR3 bases are TGTGCCAGCAGCGGACGACTAGCTTCCGATGAGCAGTTCTTC. V is TRBV21-1 and J is TRBJ2-1; the table assigns TRBD2, which was not confirmed against the DNA. TRBV21-1 is assigned pseudogene status. The CDR3 consists of 14 residues.